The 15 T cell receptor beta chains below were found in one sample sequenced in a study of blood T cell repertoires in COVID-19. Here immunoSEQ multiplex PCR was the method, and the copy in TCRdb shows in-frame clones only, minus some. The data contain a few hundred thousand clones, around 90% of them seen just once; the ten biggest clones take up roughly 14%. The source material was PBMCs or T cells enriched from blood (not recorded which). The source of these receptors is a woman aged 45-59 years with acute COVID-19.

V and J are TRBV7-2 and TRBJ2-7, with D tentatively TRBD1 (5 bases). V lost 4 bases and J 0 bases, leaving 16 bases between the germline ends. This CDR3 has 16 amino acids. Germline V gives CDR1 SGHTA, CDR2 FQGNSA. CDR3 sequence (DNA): TGTGCCAGCAGCTCCTTAGGGGTTTTCAGCTCCTACGAGCAGTACTTC. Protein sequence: CASSSLGVFSSYEQYF.

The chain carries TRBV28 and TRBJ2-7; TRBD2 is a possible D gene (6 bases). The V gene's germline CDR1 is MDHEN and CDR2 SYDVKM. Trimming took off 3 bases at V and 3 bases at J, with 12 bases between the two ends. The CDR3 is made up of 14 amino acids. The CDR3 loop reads CASSLTGGYYEQYF. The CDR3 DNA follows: TGTGCCAGCAGTTTGACTGGGGGGTACTACGAGCAGTACTTC.

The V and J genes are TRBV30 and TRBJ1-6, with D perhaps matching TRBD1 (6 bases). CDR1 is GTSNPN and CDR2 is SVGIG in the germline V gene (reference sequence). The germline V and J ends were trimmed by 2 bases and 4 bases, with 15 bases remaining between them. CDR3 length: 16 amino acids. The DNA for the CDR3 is TGTGCCTGGAGTCGGGACCCTCAGGGGTATAATTCACCCCTCCACTTT. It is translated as CAWSRDPQGYNSPLHF.

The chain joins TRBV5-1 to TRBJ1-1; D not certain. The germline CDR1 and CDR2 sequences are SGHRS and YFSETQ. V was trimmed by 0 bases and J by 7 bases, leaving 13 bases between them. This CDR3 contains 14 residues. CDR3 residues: CASSLERSENEAFF. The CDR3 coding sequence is TGCGCCAGCAGCTTGGAGAGGTCCGAGAATGAAGCTTTCTTT.

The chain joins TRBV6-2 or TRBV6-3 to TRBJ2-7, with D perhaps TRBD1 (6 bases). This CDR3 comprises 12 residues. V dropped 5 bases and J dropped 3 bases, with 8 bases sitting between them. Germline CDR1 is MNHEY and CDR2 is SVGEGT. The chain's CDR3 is CASSPTGYEQYF. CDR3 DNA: TGTGCCAGCAGTCCGACAGGCTACGAGCAGTACTTC.

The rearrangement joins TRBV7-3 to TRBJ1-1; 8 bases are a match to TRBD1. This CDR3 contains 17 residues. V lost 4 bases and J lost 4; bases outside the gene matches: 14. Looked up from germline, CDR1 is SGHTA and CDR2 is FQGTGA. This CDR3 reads CASSSFSVDRAGTEAFF. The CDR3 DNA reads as TGTGCCAGCAGCTCGTTCTCCGTGGACAGGGCGGGCACTGAAGCTTTCTTT.

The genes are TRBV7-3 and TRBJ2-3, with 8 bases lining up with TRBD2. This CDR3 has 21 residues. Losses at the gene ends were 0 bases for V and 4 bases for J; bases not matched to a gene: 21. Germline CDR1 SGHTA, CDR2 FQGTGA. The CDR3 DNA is TGTGCCAGCAGCTTAACTCTAACAGGTGCGGGAGGCCACTCCCGGCCAGATACGCAGTATTTT. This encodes CASSLTLTGAGGHSRPDTQYF.

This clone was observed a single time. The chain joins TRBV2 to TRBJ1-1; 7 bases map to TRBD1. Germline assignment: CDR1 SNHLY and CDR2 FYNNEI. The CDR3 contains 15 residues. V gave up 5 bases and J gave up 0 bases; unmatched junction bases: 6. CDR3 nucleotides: TGTGCCAGCAGTCTACTCAGGGGGGTGAACACTGAAGCTTTCTTT. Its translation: CASSLLRGVNTEAFF.

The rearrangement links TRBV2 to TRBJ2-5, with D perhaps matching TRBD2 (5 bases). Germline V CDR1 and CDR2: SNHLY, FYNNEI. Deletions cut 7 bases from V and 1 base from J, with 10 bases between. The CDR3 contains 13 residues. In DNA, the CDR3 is TGTGCCAGCACCTCGGACTTCCAAGAGACCCAGTACTTC. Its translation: CASTSDFQETQYF.

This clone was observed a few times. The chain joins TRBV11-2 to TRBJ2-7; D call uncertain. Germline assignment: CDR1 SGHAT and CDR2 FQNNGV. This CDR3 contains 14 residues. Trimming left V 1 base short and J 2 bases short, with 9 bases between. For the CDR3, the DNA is TGTGCCAGCAGCTTAGTTTTCAGGACCTACGAGCAGTACTTC. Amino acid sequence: CASSLVFRTYEQYF. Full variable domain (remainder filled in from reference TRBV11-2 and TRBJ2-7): EAGVAQSPRYKIIEKRQSVAFWCNPISGHATLYWYQQILGQGPKLLIQFQNNGVVDDSQLPKDRFSAERLKGVDSTLKIQPAKLEDSAVYLCASSLVFRTYEQYFGPGTRLTVT.

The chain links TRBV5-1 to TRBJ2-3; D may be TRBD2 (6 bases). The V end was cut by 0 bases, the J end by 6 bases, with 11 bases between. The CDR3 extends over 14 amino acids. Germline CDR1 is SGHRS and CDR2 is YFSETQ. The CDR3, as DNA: TGCGCCAGCAGCTTGGAAGCCCGGGGGGATACGCAGTATTTT. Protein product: CASSLEARGDTQYF.

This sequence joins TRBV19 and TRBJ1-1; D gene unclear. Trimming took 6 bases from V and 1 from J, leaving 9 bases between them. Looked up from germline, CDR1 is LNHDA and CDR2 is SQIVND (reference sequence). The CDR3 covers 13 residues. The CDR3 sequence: CASRSGTNTEAFF. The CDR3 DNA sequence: TGTGCCAGTAGAAGCGGTACGAACACTGAAGCTTTCTTT.

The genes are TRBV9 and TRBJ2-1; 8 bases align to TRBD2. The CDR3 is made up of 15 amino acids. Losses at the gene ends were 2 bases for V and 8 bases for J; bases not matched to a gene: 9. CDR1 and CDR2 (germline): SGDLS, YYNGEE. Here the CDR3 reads CASSVLGLDPYEQFF. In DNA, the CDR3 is TGTGCCAGCAGCGTCTTGGGACTAGACCCTTATGAGCAGTTCTTC.

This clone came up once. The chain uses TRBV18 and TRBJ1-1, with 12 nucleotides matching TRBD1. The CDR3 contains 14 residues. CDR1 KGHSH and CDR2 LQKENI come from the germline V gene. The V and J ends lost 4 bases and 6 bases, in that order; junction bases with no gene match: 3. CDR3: CASSQGQGASEAFF. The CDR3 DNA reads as TGTGCCAGCTCACAGGGACAGGGGGCATCTGAAGCTTTCTTT.

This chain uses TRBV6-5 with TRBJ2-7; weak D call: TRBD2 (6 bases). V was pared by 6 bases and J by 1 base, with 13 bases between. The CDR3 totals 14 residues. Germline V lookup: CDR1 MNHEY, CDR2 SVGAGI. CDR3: CASRRGGTSYEQYF. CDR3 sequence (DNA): TGTGCCAGCAGAAGGGGTGGGACTTCCTACGAGCAGTACTTC.